One and the same sample provided the 14 T cell receptor beta chains below, sequenced in a study of blood T cell repertoires in COVID-19. Generated by immunoSEQ multiplex PCR, the TCRdb table keeps only in-frame clones and is missing some. The repertoire includes approximately 240,000 clones, about 79% of them detected once, and about 1.4% sits in the top ten. Sequenced sample: peripheral blood. These receptors all stem from a woman aged 40 to 50 who had recovered from COVID-19.

V and J are TRBV6-6 and TRBJ2-3, with TRBD2 as a possible D gene (5 bases). Germline V gene sequence: CDR1 MNHNY, CDR2 SVGAGI (reference sequence). Trimming shortened V by 0 bases and J by 4 bases, and 11 bases separated the two germline ends. The CDR3 is 15 amino acids. The CDR3 DNA sequence: TGTGCCAGCAGTTACTCGAGTTCTAGCCCAGATACGCAGTATTTT. This codes for CASSYSSSSPDTQYF.

This clone was recorded a few times. The chain links TRBV4-2 to TRBJ2-5; D remains ambiguous. This CDR3 spans 12 amino acids. In germline, CDR1 is LGHNA, CDR2 YNFKEQ. V lost 1 base and J lost 3, with 3 bases in between. CDR3 coding DNA: TGTGCCAGCAGCCAAGGCGAAGAGACCCAGTACTTC. It is translated as CASSQGEETQYF.

The chain has TRBV5-1 and TRBJ1-3; D unclear. V lost 3 bases, J lost 1 base, and 11 bases lay in between. The CDR3 runs 15 residues. The V gene's germline CDR1 is SGHRS and CDR2 YFSETQ. CDR3 DNA: TGCGCCAGCAGCTCTAGCGGTCAATCTGGAAACACCATATATTTT. Amino acids: CASSSSGQSGNTIYF.

The rearrangement uses TRBV10-3 and TRBJ2-3; possibly TRBD1 for D (6 bases). Trimming stripped 0 bases from V and 7 bases from J, with 14 bases between. CDR1 and CDR2 from the germline V gene are ENHRY and SYGVKD. The CDR3 is made up of 15 amino acids. The CDR3 region is CAISESLGQHNTQYF. The CDR3, as DNA: TGTGCCATCAGTGAGTCCCTTGGACAGCACAATACGCAGTATTTT.

This chain connects TRBV4-1 to TRBJ1-6, with D unclear. Per the germline V gene, CDR1 is MGHRA and CDR2 is YSYEKL. V lost 5 bases and J lost 8, with 13 bases in between. The CDR3 extends over 14 amino acids. CDR3: CASSTLQRDSPLHF. CDR3 bases: TGCGCCAGCAGCACTCTCCAGCGTGATTCACCCCTCCACTTT.

This rearrangement joins TRBV5-6 to TRBJ1-1; no clear D. This CDR3 comprises 16 residues. The V end was cut by 1 base, the J end by 0 bases, with 13 bases between. The germline CDR1 and CDR2 sequences are SGHDT and YYEEEE. CDR3 DNA sequence: TGTGCCAGCAGCTTGTTGAAGGGAGGATTGAACACTGAAGCTTTCTTT. The encoded protein is CASSLLKGGLNTEAFF.

The chain is built from TRBV5-1 and TRBJ2-2; 8 bases fit TRBD1. Germline values: CDR1 SGHRS, CDR2 YFSETQ. The ends lost 4 bases at V and 7 bases at J; junction bases unmatched: 3. The CDR3 loop spans 13 amino acids. The CDR3 DNA follows: TGCGCCAGCAGCCCAGGGGGCTTCGGGGAGCTGTTTTTT. Its protein product is CASSPGGFGELFF.

The chain recombines TRBV18 with TRBJ1-1; D remains unclear. V was trimmed by 5 bases and J by 0 bases, leaving 10 bases between them. Germline CDR1 reads KGHSH; CDR2 reads LQKENI. The CDR3 loop spans 14 amino acids. In nucleotides, the CDR3 is TGTGCCAGCTCAATTTCAACAGTGAACACTGAAGCTTTCTTT. This gives the protein CASSISTVNTEAFF. Variable domain in full (rest from reference TRBV18 and TRBJ1-1): NAGVMQNPRHLVRRRGQEARLRCSPMKGHSHVYWYRQLPEEGLKFMVYLQKENIIDESGMPKERFSAEFPKEGPSILRIQQVVRGDSAAYFCASSISTVNTEAFFGQGTRLTVV.

The chain couples TRBV6-5 to TRBJ2-2; D is unresolved. CDR1 and CDR2 (germline): MNHEY, SVGAGI. This CDR3 comprises 14 residues. V was cut by 2 bases and J by 0 bases, with 4 bases left in between. The CDR3 DNA reads as TGTGCCAGCAGTTACCGGGCGAACACCGGGGAGCTGTTTTTT. This sequence encodes CASSYRANTGELFF.

This clone occurred once. This chain joins TRBV4-2 and TRBJ2-1, with D possibly being TRBD1 (5 bases). V lost 1 base and J 5 bases, leaving 9 bases between the germline ends. CDR3 length: 14 residues. Germline CDR1 is LGHNA and CDR2 is YNFKEQ. The CDR3 loop is CASSQVLQDNEQFF. The CDR3 nucleotides read TGTGCCAGCAGCCAAGTATTACAGGACAATGAGCAGTTCTTC.

This chain connects TRBV6-5 to TRBJ2-5; no definite D call. Germline CDR1 and CDR2: MNHEY and SVGAGI. Trimming took off 0 bases at V and 9 bases at J, with 8 bases between the two ends. The CDR3 loop spans 12 amino acids. The CDR3 region is CASSYSIWPQYF. CDR3 in DNA: TGTGCCAGCAGTTACTCGATATGGCCCCAGTACTTC.

The genes are TRBV5-1 and TRBJ2-1, with 10 bases identical to TRBD2. V trimming: 0 bases; J trimming: 7 bases; junction bases outside the gene matches: 10. Germline-derived CDR1 and CDR2 are SGHRS and YFSETQ. CDR3 size: 17 residues. The CDR3 sequence is CASSLGQGSGGANEQFF. CDR3 sequence (DNA): TGCGCCAGCAGCTTGGGACAGGGGAGCGGGGGGGCGAATGAGCAGTTCTTC.

The CDR3 loop is CASSYMTSRGGTQYF. The DNA of the CDR3 is TGTGCCAGCAGTTATATGACGTCCAGAGGGGGGACCCAGTACTTC. The chain combines TRBV6-6 with TRBJ2-5, with TRBD1 as a possible D gene (6 bases). V was trimmed by 3 bases and J by 7 bases, leaving 18 bases between them. This CDR3 contains 15 residues. Germline V gives CDR1 MNHNY, CDR2 SVGAGI (reference sequence).

The V and J genes are TRBV7-8 and TRBJ1-1; weak D call: TRBD1 (6 bases). Trimming removed 1 base at V and 0 bases at J, with 12 bases between. Germline V gene sequence: CDR1 SGHVS, CDR2 FQNEAQ. This CDR3 has 16 amino acids. The CDR3 DNA reads as TGTGCCAGCAGCTTAGTTGGACAGATGATGAACACTGAAGCTTTCTTT. This sequence encodes CASSLVGQMMNTEAFF.